The entry below gives a single T cell receptor (beta chain) sequence along with its context. The data belong to a study of blood T cell repertoires in COVID-19. About the research overall: Donors in Cohort 3 counted as recovered after two negative PCRs, clearance, or symptom resolution. Italy, Spain and the United States were the sources of the convalescent and acute COVID-19 samples.

Individuals drawn from 24 US areas were about 18 to 89 years old. Participants reported their clinical history, and cohort assignment relied on those reports. This CDR3 region has 14 residues. The ends were cut back, 2 bases at V and 4 bases at J, with 11 bases in the middle. In germline, CDR1 is MNHEY, CDR2 SVGAGI. Profiling relied on immunoSEQ multiplex PCR, and the TCRdb table lists in-frame clones only, not all of them. Altogether 150,000 to 200,000 clones are present, around three quarters being singletons, with the ten largest covering roughly 20%. The specimen sequenced was PBMCs or T cells enriched from blood (not recorded which). The receptor was isolated from a woman between 65 and 79 years old in a cohort exposed to, infected with or recovered from COVID-19 (not recorded which). The gene calls are TRBV6-5 and TRBJ1-1, with D possibly TRBD1 on 6 matching bases. This CDR3 is CASSYLQGSTEAFF. The CDR3 nucleotides read TGTGCCAGCAGTTACCTACAGGGAAGCACTGAAGCTTTCTTT.